Following are 10 T cell receptor beta chains from one sample sequenced in a study of cytomegalovirus exposure and HLA in healthy donors. This table comes from immunoSEQ multiplex PCR, and its TCRdb copy is limited to in-frame clones, with some not included. The sample has 150,000 to 200,000 clones; around 85% are singletons. The sample comprised PBMCs. The receptor source for this set is a man aged 25-45 years in good health and CMV-seropositive.

This clone has a handful of counts. The rearrangement uses TRBV4-1 and TRBJ1-3; 7 bases fit TRBD1. The CDR3 covers 15 residues. V shed 6 bases and J 0 bases; nucleotides not matched to a gene: 5. CDR1 and CDR2 (germline): MGHRA, YSYEKL. The CDR3 sequence is CASRRQGTSGNTIYF. For the CDR3, the DNA is TGCGCCAGCAGACGACAGGGCACCTCTGGAAACACCATATATTTT.

The chain links TRBV6-5 to TRBJ2-5, with D maybe TRBD1 (5 bases). The CDR3 covers 13 residues. Germline V gene lookup returns CDR1 MNHEY and CDR2 SVGAGI. Deletions cut 6 bases from V and 4 bases from J, with 12 bases between. CDR3 loop: CASSRWQGETQYF. The CDR3, as DNA: TGTGCCAGCAGCCGCTGGCAGGGAGAGACCCAGTACTTC.

This clone was counted a single time. The rearrangement uses TRBV5-4 and TRBJ1-1, with D possibly matching TRBD1 (5 bases). Trimming cost V 3 bases and J 1 base, with 13 bases left between them. This CDR3 spans 15 amino acids. CDR1 SGHNT and CDR2 YYREEE come from the germline V gene (reference sequence). CDR3 bases: TGTGCCAGCAGCTCCCCCGGGCAGGGGAACACTGAAGCTTTCTTT. It codes for CASSSPGQGNTEAFF.

The genes are TRBV5-1 and TRBJ1-1; D call uncertain. Trimming cost V 0 bases and J 7 bases, with 7 bases left between them. The CDR3 runs to 12 residues. Looked up from germline, CDR1 is SGHRS and CDR2 is YFSETQ. In nucleotides, the CDR3 is TGCGCCAGCAGCTTGGGACGGGTTGAAGCTTTCTTT. Amino acid sequence: CASSLGRVEAFF. The full variable domain, completed using reference TRBV5-1 and TRBJ1-1, is KAGVTQTPRYLIKTRGQQVTLSCSPISGHRSVSWYQQTPGQGLQFLFEYFSETQRNKGNFPGRFSGRQFSNSRSEMNVSTLELGDSALYLCASSLGRVEAFFGQGTRLTVV.

This clone was detected only a few times. The V call is TRBV6-5, the J call TRBJ1-3; no definite D call. The CDR3 consists of 14 residues. The V gene's germline CDR1 is MNHEY and CDR2 SVGAGI. Trimming took 5 bases from V and 1 from J, leaving 9 bases between them. In DNA, the CDR3 is TGTGCCAGCAGTAGAACTCGGTCTGGAAACACCATATATTTT. Its protein is CASSRTRSGNTIYF.

The rearrangement links TRBV9 to TRBJ2-3; a weak D match, TRBD2 (5 bases). The CDR3 totals 17 residues. The germline V gene has CDR1 SGDLS and CDR2 YYNGEE. V was clipped by 4 bases and J by 2 bases, with 20 bases between them. CDR3 nucleotides: TGTGCCAGCAGCCCGCGCCCCGGGCTAGCCACCACAGATACGCAGTATTTT. Its translation: CASSPRPGLATTDTQYF.

This clone was recorded a few times. This chain joins TRBV7-9 and TRBJ2-7; 10 positions agree with TRBD2. Germline assignment: CDR1 SEHNR and CDR2 FQNEAQ (reference sequence). The CDR3 has 16 residues. V lost 5 bases to trimming and J lost 5 bases; unmatched junction nucleotides: 12. The CDR3 region is CASSPREKRGGHEQYF. The CDR3, as DNA: TGTGCCAGCAGCCCCCGAGAGAAGCGGGGGGGCCACGAGCAGTACTTC.

The chain uses TRBV7-6 and TRBJ2-5; D possibly corresponds to TRBD2 (7 bases). The CDR3 loop spans 17 amino acids. V was clipped by 1 base and J by 5 bases, with 20 bases between them. Per the germline V gene, CDR1 is SGHVS and CDR2 is FNYEAQ. CDR3 coding DNA: TGTGCCAGCAGCTTAGACGCCCCGGGGGGCGGCGGGGAGACCCAGTACTTC. This encodes CASSLDAPGGGGETQYF.

This clone has a single count. V and J are TRBV7-9 and TRBJ2-5; D call uncertain. From germline, CDR1 is SEHNR and CDR2 FQNEAQ (reference sequence). This CDR3 contains 12 residues. Trimming left V 1 base short and J 4 bases short, with 4 bases between. CDR3 loop: CASSLGRETQYF. CDR3 DNA: TGTGCCAGCAGCTTAGGTCGAGAGACCCAGTACTTC. The variable domain in full, completed from reference TRBV7-9 and TRBJ2-5, reads DTGVSQNPRHKITKRGQNVTFRCDPISEHNRLYWYRQTLGQGPEFLTYFQNEAQLEKSRLLSDRFSAERPKGSFSTLEIQRTEQGDSAMYLCASSLGRETQYFGPGTRLLVL.

V and J are TRBV29-1 and TRBJ1-1; D possibly corresponds to TRBD1 (5 bases). The germline CDR1 and CDR2 sequences are SQVTM and ANQGSEA. The CDR3 runs 12 residues. V was clipped by 5 bases and J by 5 bases, with 12 bases between them. CDR3 sequence: CSVSRVGTEAFF. The CDR3 DNA is TGCAGCGTTTCCAGGGTGGGTACTGAAGCTTTCTTT.